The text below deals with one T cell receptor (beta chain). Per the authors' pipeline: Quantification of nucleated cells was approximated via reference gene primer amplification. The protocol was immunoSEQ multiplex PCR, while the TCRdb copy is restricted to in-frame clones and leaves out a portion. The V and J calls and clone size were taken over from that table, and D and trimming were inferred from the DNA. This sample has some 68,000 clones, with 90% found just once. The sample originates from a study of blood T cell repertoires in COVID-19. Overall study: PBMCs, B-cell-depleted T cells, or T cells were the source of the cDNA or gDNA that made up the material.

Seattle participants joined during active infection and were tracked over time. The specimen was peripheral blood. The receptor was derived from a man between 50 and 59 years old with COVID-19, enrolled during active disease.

The CDR3 region has the DNA TGTGCCAGCAGCGTAGCTCTGTCGGGATCGTCTTTCAATGAGCAGTTCTTC. It specifies CASSVALSGSSFNEQFF. The chain uses TRBV9 and TRBJ2-1; D is perhaps TRBD2 (5 bases). Per germline, CDR1 SGDLS and CDR2 YYNGEE. This CDR3 spans 17 amino acids. V was cut by 0 bases and J by 6 bases, with 19 bases left in between.